Shown below are 15 T cell receptor beta chains from a single sample sequenced in a study of blood T cells in healthy people across ages (dated by TCRdb to the mid-2010s). The method was 5' RACE. The sample was run on an Illumina HiSeq 2500. A second PCR of about 7 to 12 cycles was run with a J-beta primer mix and a sample-barcoded 5' primer. The public reads were quality trimmed at Q25 with fastp and then assembled into clones with MiXCR by TCRdb, keeping productive beta chains. Rows with a matching CDR3 protein are joined into one entry that keeps the most common DNA and genes. The sample has roughly 830,000 distinct CDR3 sequences on record, 60% to 80% of them singletons. The top ten clonotypes cover around a quarter of the sample. The material sequenced was blood. The receptors originated from a man between 25 and 39 years old in good health.

This clonotype was observed a few times. This chain uses TRBV13 with TRBJ2-4; 14 nucleotides match TRBD2. The CDR3 length is 14 residues. V lost 5 bases to trimming and J lost 9 bases; unmatched junction nucleotides: 3. The V gene's germline CDR1 is PRHDT and CDR2 FYEKMQ (reference sequence). For the CDR3, the DNA is TGTGCCAGCAGCCCAGGACTAGCGGGAGGCATTCAGTACTTC. Translation: CASSPGLAGGIQYF.

In this sample, this clonotype turned up a few times. The rearrangement links TRBV24-1 to TRBJ2-6; maybe TRBD2 (6 bases). The V and J ends lost 3 bases and 2 bases respectively, with 10 bases between them. The germline V gene has CDR1 KGHDR and CDR2 SFDVKD. This CDR3 comprises 16 residues. The CDR3: CATSDQEGTGANVLTF. The CDR3 DNA reads TGTGCCACCAGTGATCAGGAGGGGACTGGGGCCAACGTCCTGACTTTC.

This clonotype occurred once. As DNA, the CDR3 is TGCAGTGCTCACCCGCTAGCGGGGTTCGACGAGCAGTACTTC. This encodes CSAHPLAGFDEQYF. The V and J genes are TRBV20-1 and TRBJ2-7; 9 bases are shared with TRBD2. This CDR3 is 14 amino acids long. Germline V CDR1 and CDR2: DFQATT, SNEGSKA (reference sequence). Trimming cost V 5 bases and J 5 bases; bases outside gene matches: 10.

The chain recombines TRBV7-2 with TRBJ1-5; weak D call: TRBD1 (5 bases). CDR1 SGHTA and CDR2 FQGNSA come from the germline V gene. The CDR3 is made up of 15 amino acids. The V end lost 1 base, the J end lost 4 bases, and 11 bases lay between the germline ends. DNA of the CDR3: TGTGCCAGCAGCTTAGAAGGGGTTCGGAATCAGCCCCAGCATTTT. Translated, it gives CASSLEGVRNQPQHF.

For this clonotype: The junction departs from the called germline gene at one end, perhaps through a read error. V is TRBV15 and J is TRBJ2-5, with D possibly matching TRBD2 (5 bases). The CDR3 loop spans 13 amino acids. Germline CDR1 and CDR2: LNHNV and YYDKDF (reference sequence). The CDR3 region is CATNRDGSGEQYF. In nucleotides, the CDR3 is TGTGCCACCAACAGAGATGGATCCGGGGAGCAGTACTTC.

This CDR3 reads CSVEAPPPRGYTF. The CDR3 bases are TGCAGCGTTGAAGCGCCCCCTCCGCGGGGCTACACCTTC. The chain has TRBV29-1 and TRBJ1-2; D remains unclear. This CDR3 has 13 residues. CDR1 and CDR2 (germline): SQVTM, ANQGSEA. The germline V and J ends were trimmed by 1 base and 8 bases, with 14 bases remaining between them.

The chain recombines TRBV29-1 with TRBJ2-2, with 10 bases lining up with TRBD1. The germline V gene has CDR1 SQVTM and CDR2 ANQGSEA. CDR3 length equals 15 residues. V shed 4 bases and J 6 bases; nucleotides not matched to a gene: 8. The CDR3 region is CSVAPGQGVSGELFF. DNA for the CDR3: TGCAGCGTTGCTCCCGGACAGGGGGTTTCCGGGGAGCTGTTTTTT.

On this clonotype itself: A read error may account for a junction end that differs from germline. This rearrangement joins TRBV10-2 to TRBJ2-7, with TRBD1 matching over 11 bases. This CDR3 is 15 amino acids long. Germline CDR1 reads WSHSY; CDR2 reads SAAADI. CDR3 residues: CACRTSGQGAAEQYF. The DNA of the CDR3 is TGCGCCTGCAGGACCTCCGGACAGGGGGCTGCCGAGCAGTACTTC.

The sample holds a few counts of this clonotype. V gene TRBV6-1 combines with J gene TRBJ1-2; TRBD1 aligns across 9 bases. V gave up 2 bases and J gave up 6 bases; unmatched junction bases: 1. CDR1 is MNHNS and CDR2 is SASEGT in the germline V gene. This CDR3 is 13 amino acids long. The CDR3 region has the DNA TGTGCCAGCAGTGAAAACAGGGGGCATGGCTACACCTTC. Translating it yields CASSENRGHGYTF.

J is TRBJ2-1 and V is TRBV5-1, with D possibly matching TRBD2 (6 bases). The V gene lost 0 bases and the J gene lost 6 bases, with 13 bases spanning the gap. CDR3 size: 15 residues. From germline, CDR1 is SGHRS and CDR2 YFSETQ. The CDR3 region is CASSLVGGSPNEQFF. The CDR3 nucleotides are TGCGCCAGCAGCTTGGTTGGGGGGTCGCCCAATGAGCAGTTCTTC.

The chain joins TRBV4-3 to TRBJ2-1; D is possibly TRBD1 or TRBD2 (6 bases each). The germline V gene encodes CDR1 LGHNA and CDR2 YSLEER. Trimming cost V 4 bases and J 5 bases, with 21 bases left between them. The CDR3 loop spans 17 amino acids. The CDR3 loop reads CASSRLSSRGANNEQFF. The CDR3, as DNA: TGCGCCAGCAGCCGCCTAAGCTCGAGGGGGGCTAACAATGAGCAGTTCTTC.

The chain has TRBV7-3 and TRBJ2-1; 11 positions match TRBD2. V shed 5 bases, J shed 9 bases, and the junction held 15 bases outside the gene matches. The CDR3 has 17 residues. Germline V gives CDR1 SGHTA, CDR2 FQGTGA. The DNA of the CDR3 is TGTGCCAGCAGCCCCCGGGCCGTAGCGGGGGGGCCCTCTGAGCAGTTCTTC. Protein product: CASSPRAVAGGPSEQFF.

The chain couples TRBV7-9 to TRBJ2-2, with a possible D match to TRBD2 (5 bases). The V and J ends lost 6 bases and 4 bases respectively, with 12 bases between them. Germline values: CDR1 SEHNR, CDR2 FQNEAQ (reference sequence). The CDR3 is 14 amino acids. CDR3 sequence: CASRPPGFTGELFF. Here the CDR3 DNA reads TGTGCCAGCAGGCCCCCGGGGTTCACCGGGGAGCTGTTTTTT.

The chain uses TRBV12-3 or TRBV12-4 and TRBJ2-5, with 8 bases that match TRBD1. There are 14 residues in the CDR3. V lost 6 bases and J lost 7; bases outside the gene matches: 10. CDR3 region: CASRVRQGYGTQYF. CDR3 bases: TGTGCCAGCAGGGTCAGACAGGGGTATGGGACCCAGTACTTC.

J is TRBJ2-7 and V is TRBV2, with D perhaps matching TRBD1 (5 bases). The CDR3 length is 14 residues. V shed 6 bases and J shed 2 bases, with 14 bases lying between them. Germline V gives CDR1 SNHLY, CDR2 FYNNEI. DNA of the CDR3: TGTGCCAGCAGCCCTGTCCAGGGCGCCTACGAGCAGTACTTC. It encodes CASSPVQGAYEQYF.